Following are 28 T cell receptor beta chains from one sample sequenced in a study of blood T cell repertoires in COVID-19. Sequencing used immunoSEQ multiplex PCR; TCRdb keeps in-frame clones, though not all of them. The sample includes around 100,000 clones, approximately 90% of them seen just once. Material: peripheral blood. Receptor source: a man aged 50 or older with active COVID-19.

The chain recombines TRBV5-1 with TRBJ2-3; 8 bases map to TRBD1. J was trimmed by 5 bases and V by 1 base; bases with no gene match: 9. Germline V gene sequence: CDR1 SGHRS, CDR2 YFSETQ. CDR3 length equals 16 residues. The CDR3 DNA reads as TGCGCCAGCAGCTTGAACCCCCAGGGGGCCGGAGATACGCAGTATTTT. It is translated as CASSLNPQGAGDTQYF.

The chain joins TRBV2 to TRBJ2-3, with 9 bases lining up with TRBD1. The J segment lost 4 bases and the V segment lost 5 bases, leaving 7 bases of the junction unmatched. Germline-derived CDR1 and CDR2 are SNHLY and FYNNEI. This CDR3 region has 15 residues. CDR3 nucleotide sequence: TGTGCCAGCAGTTCGACAGGGGGGCTGGCAGATACGCAGTATTTT. It specifies CASSSTGGLADTQYF. Together with reference TRBV2 and TRBJ2-3, the CDR3 gives the full variable domain: EPEVTQTPSHQVTQMGQEVILRCVPISNHLYFYWYRQILGQKVEFLVSFYNNEISEKSEIFDDQFSVERPDGSNFTLKIRSTKLEDSAMYFCASSSTGGLADTQYFGPGTRLTVL.

The rearrangement links TRBV19 to TRBJ1-4; TRBD1 matches at 7 bases. CDR3 length: 15 residues. The V and J ends lost 6 bases and 5 bases, in that order; junction bases with no gene match: 9. Germline CDR1 LNHDA, CDR2 SQIVND (reference sequence). CDR3 bases: TGTGCCAGTAGGACCTCCCGGGACAGCAATGAAAAACTGTTTTTT. It encodes CASRTSRDSNEKLFF.

This clone showed up just once. The V call is TRBV4-1, the J call TRBJ2-1; D not resolved. There are 12 residues in the CDR3. The germline CDR1 and CDR2 sequences are MGHRA and YSYEKL. The germline V and J ends were trimmed by 4 bases and 4 bases, with 5 bases remaining between them. The CDR3 reads CASSRGYNEQFF. The CDR3 coding sequence is TGCGCCAGCAGCCGCGGTTACAATGAGCAGTTCTTC.

V usage is TRBV18 and J usage is TRBJ1-5; tentative D call: TRBD1 (5 bases). Between the trimmed V and J ends, which lost 3 bases and 2 bases, there was a span of 14 bases. Looked up from germline, CDR1 is KGHSH and CDR2 is LQKENI. This CDR3 comprises 16 residues. The DNA of the CDR3 is TGTGCCAGCTCACCCCGACAGACCCAAGGCAATCAGCCCCAGCATTTT. Its translation is CASSPRQTQGNQPQHF.

The genes are TRBV13 and TRBJ1-6, with D hard to call. The V and J ends lost 0 bases and 4 bases respectively, with 4 bases between them. Per germline, CDR1 PRHDT and CDR2 FYEKMQ (reference sequence). The CDR3 has 14 amino acids. In DNA, the CDR3 is TGTGCCAGCAGCTTAGGCAGTTATAATTCACCCCTCCACTTT. This translates into CASSLGSYNSPLHF.

The chain uses TRBV5-7 and TRBJ1-2; no definite D call. TRBV5-7 is identified as an open reading frame with a role that is uncertain. The CDR3 covers 14 residues. Trimming pared 0 bases from V and 4 bases from J, leaving 10 bases between. The CDR3 DNA reads TGTGCCAGCAGCTTGGATCGGCGGTCCTATGGCTACACCTTC. This translates into CASSLDRRSYGYTF.

This chain links TRBV6-5 with TRBJ2-3, with a weak D call TRBD1 (5 bases). This CDR3 spans 13 amino acids. Per germline, CDR1 MNHEY and CDR2 SVGAGI. The V end lost 7 bases, the J end lost 0 bases, and 8 bases lay between the germline ends. CDR3 sequence: CASNRQSTDTQYF. For the CDR3, the DNA is TGTGCCAGCAATAGACAGAGCACAGATACGCAGTATTTT.

V gene TRBV5-1 combines with J gene TRBJ2-7; D remains ambiguous. The V and J ends lost 0 bases and 6 bases respectively, with 10 bases between them. Per the germline V gene, CDR1 is SGHRS and CDR2 is YFSETQ. This CDR3 is 13 amino acids long. This chain's CDR3 is CASSLESRGEQYF. The CDR3 region has the DNA TGCGCCAGCAGCTTGGAGAGTCGAGGCGAGCAGTACTTC.

The chain is built from TRBV28 and TRBJ1-1; tentative D call: TRBD1 (6 bases). This CDR3 is 15 amino acids long. V lost 6 bases and J lost 11, with 25 bases in between. Germline V lookup: CDR1 MDHEN, CDR2 SYDVKM. The CDR3 loop is CASRLSGGRSLKAFF. The CDR3 region has the DNA TGTGCCAGCAGGCTGTCCGGGGGGCGTTCTTTAAAGGCTTTCTTT.

The gene calls are TRBV18 and TRBJ2-5; 10 bases agree with TRBD2. The germline V gene has CDR1 KGHSH and CDR2 LQKENI. V lost 4 bases and J lost 4; bases outside the gene matches: 0. This CDR3 has 13 amino acids. The CDR3 is CASSRTSGETQYF. The DNA of the CDR3 is TGTGCCAGCTCACGGACTAGCGGAGAGACCCAGTACTTC.

The chain recombines TRBV9 with TRBJ2-1; no definite D call. Trimming shortened V by 1 base and J by 6 bases, and 14 bases separated the two germline ends. This CDR3 region has 15 residues. The V gene's germline CDR1 is SGDLS and CDR2 YYNGEE. The DNA for the CDR3 is TGTGCCAGCAGCGTAAGTCGGTCCCCACTCAATGAGCAGTTCTTC. Protein sequence: CASSVSRSPLNEQFF. The full variable domain, with the rest looked up from reference TRBV9 and TRBJ2-1, is DSGVTQTPKHLITATGQRVTLRCSPRSGDLSVYWYQQSLDQGLQFLIQYYNGEERAKGNILERFSAQQFPDLHSELNLSSLELGDSALYFCASSVSRSPLNEQFFGPGTRLTVL.

The chain employs TRBV27 and TRBJ2-1, with D maybe TRBD2 (8 bases). CDR3 size: 16 residues. V lost 3 bases to trimming and J lost 6 bases, with 18 bases between them. CDR1 and CDR2 (germline): MNHEY, SMNVEV (reference sequence). The CDR3 DNA is TGTGCCAGCAGTTTCTCCGGACAGGCGGGGGGCAATGAGCAGTTCTTC. It encodes CASSFSGQAGGNEQFF.

V and J are TRBV7-9 and TRBJ1-2, with 7 nucleotides matching TRBD1. After removal of 10 bases from V and 9 bases from J, the junction contained 11 bases not matched to a gene. Germline CDR1 and CDR2: SEHNR and FQNEAQ (reference sequence). This CDR3 comprises 12 residues. In DNA form, the CDR3 reads TGTGCCACCCTTGAGGGGGCGCAGAGCTACACCTTC. Amino acid sequence: CATLEGAQSYTF.

The chain links TRBV6-1 to TRBJ2-6; maybe TRBD1 (6 bases). There are 17 residues in the CDR3. Trimming removed 3 bases from V and 0 bases from J, with 12 bases in between. CDR1 is MNHNS and CDR2 is SASEGT in the germline V gene. CDR3 protein: CASSERTVGSGANVLTF. In DNA form, the CDR3 reads TGTGCCAGCAGTGAGCGGACAGTCGGCTCTGGGGCCAACGTCCTGACTTTC.

V is TRBV3-1 (or the pseudogene TRBV3-2) and J is TRBJ2-2, with D possibly being TRBD1 (7 bases). Trimming pared 4 bases from V and 5 bases from J, leaving 20 bases between. CDR3 length: 17 amino acids. Germline values: CDR1 LGHDT, CDR2 YNNKEL (reference sequence). The CDR3 region has the DNA TGTGCCAGCAGCCTCCCCGCCTACAGGGGAGGAACCGGGGAGCTGTTTTTT. This translates into CASSLPAYRGGTGELFF.

The genes are TRBV19 and TRBJ1-2, with D possibly TRBD1 on 5 matching bases. V dropped 5 bases and J dropped 0 bases, with 19 bases sitting between them. The germline V gene has CDR1 LNHDA and CDR2 SQIVND (reference sequence). CDR3 length equals 17 residues. Here the CDR3 DNA reads TGTGCCAGTAGTGCCCGCCAGGGTACGGCCCCTAACTATGGCTACACCTTC. Protein: CASSARQGTAPNYGYTF.

The rearrangement joins TRBV3-1 (or the pseudogene TRBV3-2) to TRBJ1-4; 7 bases are shared with TRBD1. CDR1 and CDR2 from the germline V gene are LGHDT and YNNKEL (reference sequence). Trimming took 4 bases from V and 0 from J; bases not matched to a gene: 2. CDR3 length: 15 amino acids. The CDR3 spells CASSRDRATNEKLFF. Here the CDR3 DNA reads TGTGCCAGCAGCCGGGACAGAGCAACTAATGAAAAACTGTTTTTT.

The J gene is TRBJ2-3, the V gene TRBV19, with TRBD1 identical over 10 bases. This CDR3 has 15 amino acids. Germline V gene lookup returns CDR1 LNHDA and CDR2 SQIVND (reference sequence). The V and J ends lost 4 bases and 6 bases, in that order; junction bases with no gene match: 7. The DNA for the CDR3 is TGTGCCAGTAGTACGGGACAGGGGATTAGGGATACGCAGTATTTT. The encoded protein is CASSTGQGIRDTQYF.

V and J are TRBV7-9 and TRBJ2-7; D gene uncertain. Germline lookup yields CDR1 SEHNR and CDR2 FQNEAQ (reference sequence). The CDR3 sequence is 12 residues long. V was trimmed by 4 bases and J by 2 bases, leaving 6 bases between them. CDR3 loop: CASSSRAYEQYV. The CDR3 DNA follows: TGTGCCAGCAGCTCCCGGGCCTACGAGCAGTACGTC.

The rearrangement uses TRBV13 and TRBJ1-1; D unresolved. Germline V lookup: CDR1 PRHDT, CDR2 FYEKMQ (reference sequence). V lost 0 bases and J lost 4, with 18 bases in between. The CDR3 is 17 amino acids. The CDR3 DNA reads TGTGCCAGCAGCTTAGGCCCTATTGTGGCGGGGTCCACTGAAGCTTTCTTT. This codes for CASSLGPIVAGSTEAFF.

This chain links TRBV12-3 or TRBV12-4 with TRBJ2-7; 7 positions match TRBD2. After removal of 7 bases from V and 3 bases from J, the junction contained 6 bases not matched to a gene. There are 13 residues in the CDR3. CDR3 loop: CASTWGGYYEQYV. Here the CDR3 DNA reads TGTGCCAGCACGTGGGGGGGGTACTACGAGCAGTACGTC.

In its sample, this clone was seen once. The chain employs TRBV18 and TRBJ1-1, with D possibly TRBD1 on 6 matching bases. Germline loops: CDR1 KGHSH, CDR2 LQKENI. CDR3 length equals 16 residues. Trimming shortened V by 1 base and J by 5 bases, and 17 bases separated the two germline ends. The CDR3 bases are TGTGCCAGCTCACCACGGTTGAGGGGGTCGGGTACTGAAGCTTTCTTT. As protein: CASSPRLRGSGTEAFF.

This clone showed up just once. The chain is built from TRBV7-9 and TRBJ2-2; D not certain. Germline V CDR1 and CDR2: SEHNR, FQNEAQ (reference sequence). The CDR3 length is 15 residues. V lost 7 bases, J lost 7 bases, and 19 bases lay in between. The CDR3 sequence is CASNPGAQIIGELFF. CDR3 bases: TGTGCCAGCAACCCAGGCGCACAGATCATCGGGGAGCTGTTTTTT. Drawing the rest from reference TRBV7-9 and TRBJ2-2, the complete variable domain is DTGVSQNPRHKITKRGQNVTFRCDPISEHNRLYWYRQTLGQGPEFLTYFQNEAQLEKSRLLSDRFSAERPKGSFSTLEIQRTEQGDSAMYLCASNPGAQIIGELFFGEGSRLTVL.

The chain uses TRBV7-9 and TRBJ1-5, with D unresolved. Germline V CDR1 and CDR2: SEHNR, FQNEAQ (reference sequence). The CDR3 contains 13 residues. V was trimmed by 4 bases and J by 9 bases, leaving 13 bases between them. The CDR3 sequence is CASSSAEPLPQHF. The CDR3, as DNA: TGTGCCAGCAGCTCCGCTGAGCCCTTGCCCCAGCATTTT.

The J gene is TRBJ1-1, the V gene TRBV11-3; tentative D call: TRBD1 (5 bases). V dropped 5 bases and J dropped 4 bases, with 17 bases sitting between them. Germline-derived CDR1 and CDR2 are SGHNT and YENEEA. The CDR3 is made up of 15 amino acids. The CDR3 DNA reads as TGTGCCAGCAGCCAACCGGCGGCAGGGCGCACTGAAGCTTTCTTT. This encodes CASSQPAAGRTEAFF.

This clone was found once. The V gene is TRBV4-2, the J gene TRBJ2-1; D gene uncertain. The CDR3 totals 15 residues. The V gene's germline CDR1 is LGHNA and CDR2 YNFKEQ. With 4 bases removed from V and 3 bases from J, the gap between germline ends came to 13 bases. The CDR3 DNA sequence: TGTGCCAGCAGCCCGCCTAGGAATGTCTACAATGAGCAGTTCTTC. Translation gives CASSPPRNVYNEQFF.

The gene calls are TRBV24-1 and TRBJ2-1; 11 bases map to TRBD2. CDR1 is KGHDR and CDR2 is SFDVKD in the germline V gene. The CDR3 contains 18 residues. V was clipped by 4 bases and J by 5 bases; unmatched bases: 12. The CDR3 DNA is TGTGCCACCAGTGACCCTGGGATAGCGGGAGGGCTTGACAATGAGCAGTTCTTC. Protein product: CATSDPGIAGGLDNEQFF.